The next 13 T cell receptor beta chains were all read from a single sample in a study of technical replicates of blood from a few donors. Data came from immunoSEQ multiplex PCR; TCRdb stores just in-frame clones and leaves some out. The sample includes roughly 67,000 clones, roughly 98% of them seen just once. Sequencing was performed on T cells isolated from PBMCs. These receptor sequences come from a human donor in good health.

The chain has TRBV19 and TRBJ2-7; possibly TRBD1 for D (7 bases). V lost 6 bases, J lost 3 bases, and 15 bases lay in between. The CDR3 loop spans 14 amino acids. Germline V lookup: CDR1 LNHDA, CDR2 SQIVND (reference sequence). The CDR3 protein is CASRMRDRGYEQYF. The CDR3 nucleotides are TGTGCCAGTAGAATGCGGGACAGAGGCTACGAGCAGTACTTC.

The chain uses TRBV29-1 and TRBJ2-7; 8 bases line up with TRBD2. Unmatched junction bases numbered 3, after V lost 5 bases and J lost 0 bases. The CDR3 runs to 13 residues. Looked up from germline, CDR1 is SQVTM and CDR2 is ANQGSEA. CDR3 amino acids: CSVTSGSSYEQYF. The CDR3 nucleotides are TGCAGCGTTACTAGCGGAAGCTCCTACGAGCAGTACTTC.

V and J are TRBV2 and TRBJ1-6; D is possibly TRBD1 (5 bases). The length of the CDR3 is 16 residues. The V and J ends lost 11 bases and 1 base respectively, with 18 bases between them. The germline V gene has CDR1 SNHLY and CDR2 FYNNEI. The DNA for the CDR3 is TGTGCCGAAAACGGGGGGAATGGGTCCTATAATTCACCCCTCCACTTT. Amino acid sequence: CAENGGNGSYNSPLHF.

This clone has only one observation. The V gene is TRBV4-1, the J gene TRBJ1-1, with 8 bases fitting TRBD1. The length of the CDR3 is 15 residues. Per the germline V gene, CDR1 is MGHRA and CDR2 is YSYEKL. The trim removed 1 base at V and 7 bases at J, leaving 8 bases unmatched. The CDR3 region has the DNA TGCGCCAGCAGCCAAGTCGCCATGACAGGGGTTGAAGCTTTCTTT. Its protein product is CASSQVAMTGVEAFF.

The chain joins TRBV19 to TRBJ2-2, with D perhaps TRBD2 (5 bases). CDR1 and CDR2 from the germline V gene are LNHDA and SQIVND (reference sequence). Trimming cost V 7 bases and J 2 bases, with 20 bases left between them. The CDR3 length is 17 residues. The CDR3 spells CASTFEWRRLNTGELFF. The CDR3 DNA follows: TGTGCCAGTACGTTTGAGTGGCGCCGACTAAACACCGGGGAGCTGTTTTTT.

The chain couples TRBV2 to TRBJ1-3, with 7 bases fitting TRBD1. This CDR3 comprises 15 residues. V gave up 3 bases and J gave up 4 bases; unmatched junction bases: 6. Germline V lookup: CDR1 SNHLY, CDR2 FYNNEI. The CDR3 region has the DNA TGTGCCAGCAGTGACGACCAGGGGGGAGGAAACACCATATATTTT. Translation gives CASSDDQGGGNTIYF. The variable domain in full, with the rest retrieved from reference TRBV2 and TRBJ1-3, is EPEVTQTPSHQVTQMGQEVILRCVPISNHLYFYWYRQILGQKVEFLVSFYNNEISEKSEIFDDQFSVERPDGSNFTLKIRSTKLEDSAMYFCASSDDQGGGNTIYFGEGSWLTVV.

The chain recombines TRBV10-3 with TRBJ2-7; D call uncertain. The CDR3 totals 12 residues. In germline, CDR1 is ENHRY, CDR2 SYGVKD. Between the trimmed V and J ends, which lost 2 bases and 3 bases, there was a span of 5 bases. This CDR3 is CAISENSYEQYF. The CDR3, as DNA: TGTGCCATCAGTGAGAATAGCTACGAGCAGTACTTC.

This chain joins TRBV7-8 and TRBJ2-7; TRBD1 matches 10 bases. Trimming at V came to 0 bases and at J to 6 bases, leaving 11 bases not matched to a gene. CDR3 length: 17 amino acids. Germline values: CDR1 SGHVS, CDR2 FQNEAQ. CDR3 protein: CASSLAPRTGGRSEQYF. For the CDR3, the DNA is TGTGCCAGCAGCTTAGCCCCGAGGACAGGGGGTAGGAGCGAGCAGTACTTC.

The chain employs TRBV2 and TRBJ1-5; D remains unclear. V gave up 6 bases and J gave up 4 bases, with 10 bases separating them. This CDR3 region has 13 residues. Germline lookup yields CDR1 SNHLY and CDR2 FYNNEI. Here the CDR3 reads CASRQNINQPQHF. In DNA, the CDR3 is TGTGCCAGCAGGCAGAATATTAATCAGCCCCAGCATTTT. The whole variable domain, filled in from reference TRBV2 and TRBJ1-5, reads EPEVTQTPSHQVTQMGQEVILRCVPISNHLYFYWYRQILGQKVEFLVSFYNNEISEKSEIFDDQFSVERPDGSNFTLKIRSTKLEDSAMYFCASRQNINQPQHFGDGTRLSIL.

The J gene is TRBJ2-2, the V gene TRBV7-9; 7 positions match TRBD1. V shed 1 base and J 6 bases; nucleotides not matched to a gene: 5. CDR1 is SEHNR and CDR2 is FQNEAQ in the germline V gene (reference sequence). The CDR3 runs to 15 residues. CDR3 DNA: TGTGCCAGCAGCTTAGGAACTCAGGGGGCCGGGGAGCTGTTTTTT. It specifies CASSLGTQGAGELFF.

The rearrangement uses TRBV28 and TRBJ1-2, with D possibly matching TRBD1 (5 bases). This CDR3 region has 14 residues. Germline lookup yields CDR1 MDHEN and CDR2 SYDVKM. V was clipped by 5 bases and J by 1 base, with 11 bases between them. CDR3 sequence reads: CASSASGGNYGYTF. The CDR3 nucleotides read TGTGCCAGCAGTGCTTCGGGGGGTAACTATGGCTACACCTTC.

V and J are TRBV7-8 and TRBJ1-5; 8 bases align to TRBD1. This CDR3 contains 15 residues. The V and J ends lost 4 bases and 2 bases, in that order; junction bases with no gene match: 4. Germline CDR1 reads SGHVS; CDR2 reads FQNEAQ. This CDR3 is CASSWETGGNQPQHF. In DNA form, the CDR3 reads TGTGCCAGCAGCTGGGAGACAGGGGGCAATCAGCCCCAGCATTTT.

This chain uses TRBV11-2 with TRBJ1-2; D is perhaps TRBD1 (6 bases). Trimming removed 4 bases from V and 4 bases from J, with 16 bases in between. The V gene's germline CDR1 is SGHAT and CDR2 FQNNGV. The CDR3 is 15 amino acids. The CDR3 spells CASSSILSGAYGYTF. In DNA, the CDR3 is TGTGCCAGCAGCTCGATCTTATCAGGGGCCTATGGCTACACCTTC.